The following is a T cell receptor (beta chain) sequence with its context. V was cut by 6 bases and J by 0 bases, with 8 bases left in between. This CDR3 has 12 amino acids. Germline assignment: CDR1 SQVTM and CDR2 ANQGSEA. The data were obtained in a study of blood T cells in healthy people across ages. For the second PCR, which ran for about 7 to 12 cycles, a sample-barcoded 5' primer and a J-beta primer mix were used. TCRdb used MiXCR to reprocess the 5' RACE reads, holding one entry per CDR3 protein. Here the sample spans some 560,000 distinct CDR3 sequences, approximately 26% being singletons. The same data also contributed to another study, on T cells of mothers and their children.

The chain carries TRBV29-1 and TRBJ1-1; D is undetermined. The source material was blood. This sequence was found in a boy aged 2-15 years in good health. CDR3 bases: TGCAGCGTCGGGTGGGTGAACACTGAAGCTTTCTTT. It yields the protein CSVGWVNTEAFF.